This TCR beta chain was sequenced in a study of graft-versus-host responses after intestinal transplantation. Study-wide background: Recipients had transplants, and these were multivisceral, liver-intestinal, or isolated intestinal. The recipients all started with anti-thymocyte globulin induction and then took tacrolimus and steroids for 2 to 4 years.

The study, taken as a whole, reports: Where graft-donor T cell macrochimerism was present, patients had high graft-versus-host to host-versus-graft clonal ratios in allografts. GvH clones turned up in recipient marrow; some had shown up first in ileum or blood.

Assay: immunoSEQ multiplex PCR; the TCRdb copy retains only in-frame clones and omits some. The data hold 35,000 to 45,000 clones, with approximately 95% observed a single time. Comment on this clone: The antigen is not known.

The clonotype comes from a human donor who was the organ donor for an intestinal transplant. Sequencing used unstimulated CD4+ T cells sorted from spleen or lymph node cells, obtained before transplant.

In DNA, the CDR3 is TGTGCCAGTAGGACTAGCGAAGACTACGAGCAGTACTTC. Residues: CASRTSEDYEQYF. The chain uses TRBV19 and TRBJ2-7, with TRBD2 matching over 8 bases. CDR3 length: 13 residues. J lost 3 bases, V lost 6 bases, and 4 bases had no gene match. The germline gives CDR1 LNHDA, CDR2 SQIVND (reference sequence).